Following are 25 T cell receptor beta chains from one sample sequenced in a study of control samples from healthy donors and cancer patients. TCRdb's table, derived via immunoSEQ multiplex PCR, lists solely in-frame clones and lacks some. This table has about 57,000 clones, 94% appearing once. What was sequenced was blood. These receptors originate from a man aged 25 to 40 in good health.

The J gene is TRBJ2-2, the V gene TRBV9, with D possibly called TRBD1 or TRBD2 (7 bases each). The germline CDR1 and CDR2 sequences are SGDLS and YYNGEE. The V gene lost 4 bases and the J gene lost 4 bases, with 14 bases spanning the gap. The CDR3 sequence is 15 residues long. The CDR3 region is CASSRQGGVTGELFF. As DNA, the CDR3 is TGTGCCAGCAGCCGTCAGGGGGGGGTCACCGGGGAGCTGTTTTTT.

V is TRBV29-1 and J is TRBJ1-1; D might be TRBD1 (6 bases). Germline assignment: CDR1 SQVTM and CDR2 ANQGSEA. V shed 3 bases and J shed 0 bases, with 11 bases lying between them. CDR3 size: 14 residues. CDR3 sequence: CSVETDRLNTEAFF. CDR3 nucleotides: TGCAGCGTTGAGACGGACAGACTGAACACTGAAGCTTTCTTT.

The CDR3, as DNA: TGTGCCAGCAGCCCAATGGACAGGCCCTCCTACGAGCAGTACTTC. Its translation: CASSPMDRPSYEQYF. This chain joins TRBV3-1 (or the pseudogene TRBV3-2) and TRBJ2-7, with 7 nucleotides matching TRBD1. This CDR3 is built from 15 residues. Trimming removed 4 bases from V and 0 bases from J; junction bases left unmatched: 6. The germline gives CDR1 LGHDT, CDR2 YNNKEL (reference sequence).

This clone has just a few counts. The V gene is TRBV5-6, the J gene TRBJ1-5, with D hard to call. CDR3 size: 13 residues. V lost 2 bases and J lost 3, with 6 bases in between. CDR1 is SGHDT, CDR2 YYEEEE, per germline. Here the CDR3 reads CASSLGNNQPQHF. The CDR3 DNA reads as TGTGCCAGCAGCTTAGGGAACAATCAGCCCCAGCATTTT. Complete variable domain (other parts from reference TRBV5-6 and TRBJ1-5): DAGVTQSPTHLIKTRGQQVTLRCSPKSGHDTVSWYQQALGQGPQFIFQYYEEEERQRGNFPDRFSGHQFPNYSSELNVNALLLGDSALYLCASSLGNNQPQHFGDGTRLSIL.

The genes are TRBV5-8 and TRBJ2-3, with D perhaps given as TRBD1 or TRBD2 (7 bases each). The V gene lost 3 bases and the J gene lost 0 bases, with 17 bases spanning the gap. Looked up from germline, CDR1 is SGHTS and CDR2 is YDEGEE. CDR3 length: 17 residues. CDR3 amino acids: CASSSQGERESTDTQYF. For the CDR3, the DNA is TGTGCCAGCAGCTCCCAGGGGGAGCGGGAAAGCACAGATACGCAGTATTTT.

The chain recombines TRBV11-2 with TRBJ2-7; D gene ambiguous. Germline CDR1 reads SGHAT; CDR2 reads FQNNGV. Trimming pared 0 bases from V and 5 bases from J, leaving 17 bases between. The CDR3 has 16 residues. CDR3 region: CASSLDVGPRTDEQYF. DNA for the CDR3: TGTGCCAGCAGCTTAGATGTCGGCCCAAGGACGGACGAGCAGTACTTC.

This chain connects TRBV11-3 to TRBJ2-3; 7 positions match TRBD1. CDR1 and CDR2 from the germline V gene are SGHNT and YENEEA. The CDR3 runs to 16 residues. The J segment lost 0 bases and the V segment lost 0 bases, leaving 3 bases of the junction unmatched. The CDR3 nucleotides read TGTGCCAGCAGCTTAGAGGACAGGACGAGCACAGATACGCAGTATTTT. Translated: CASSLEDRTSTDTQYF.

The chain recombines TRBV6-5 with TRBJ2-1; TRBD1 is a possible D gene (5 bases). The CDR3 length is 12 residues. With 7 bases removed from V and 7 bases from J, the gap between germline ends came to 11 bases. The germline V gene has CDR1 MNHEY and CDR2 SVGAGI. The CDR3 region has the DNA TGTGCCAGCAAGACAGTGGGTAATGAGCAGTTCTTC. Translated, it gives CASKTVGNEQFF.

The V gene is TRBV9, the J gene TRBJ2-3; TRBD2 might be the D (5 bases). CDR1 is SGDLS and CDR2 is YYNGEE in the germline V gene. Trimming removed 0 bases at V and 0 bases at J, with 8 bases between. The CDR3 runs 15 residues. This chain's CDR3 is CASSVDSGSTDTQYF. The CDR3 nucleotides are TGTGCCAGCAGCGTAGATTCGGGGAGCACAGATACGCAGTATTTT.

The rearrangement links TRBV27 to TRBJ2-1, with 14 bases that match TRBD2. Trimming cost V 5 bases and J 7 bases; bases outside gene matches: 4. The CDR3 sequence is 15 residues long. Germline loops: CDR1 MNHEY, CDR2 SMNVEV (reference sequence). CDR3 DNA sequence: TGTGCCAGCAGTGCAGGGACTAGCGGGAGTAATGAGCAGTTCTTC. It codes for CASSAGTSGSNEQFF.

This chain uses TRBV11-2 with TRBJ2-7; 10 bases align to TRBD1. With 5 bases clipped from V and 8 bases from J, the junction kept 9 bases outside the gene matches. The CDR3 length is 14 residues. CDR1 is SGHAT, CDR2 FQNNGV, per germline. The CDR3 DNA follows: TGTGCCAGCAGCCGGGACAGGGGTAAGGGAAAGCAGTACTTC. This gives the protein CASSRDRGKGKQYF.

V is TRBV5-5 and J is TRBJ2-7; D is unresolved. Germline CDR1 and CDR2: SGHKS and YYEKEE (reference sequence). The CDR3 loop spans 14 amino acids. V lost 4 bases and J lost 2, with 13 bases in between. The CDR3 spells CASSLGGGTYEQYF. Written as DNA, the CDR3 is TGTGCCAGCAGCCTGGGCGGTGGAACCTACGAGCAGTACTTC.

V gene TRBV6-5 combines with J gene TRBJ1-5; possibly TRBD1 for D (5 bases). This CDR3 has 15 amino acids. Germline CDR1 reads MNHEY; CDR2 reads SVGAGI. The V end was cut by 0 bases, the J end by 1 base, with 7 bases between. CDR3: CASSYSPGSNQPQHF. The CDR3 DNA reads TGTGCCAGCAGTTACTCCCCAGGGAGCAATCAGCCCCAGCATTTT.

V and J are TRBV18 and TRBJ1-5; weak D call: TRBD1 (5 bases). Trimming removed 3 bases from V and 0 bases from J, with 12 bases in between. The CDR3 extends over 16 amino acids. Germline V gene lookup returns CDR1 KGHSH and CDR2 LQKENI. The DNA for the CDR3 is TGTGCCAGCTCACCTGCAAGCAGGGTTAGCAATCAGCCCCAGCATTTT. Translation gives CASSPASRVSNQPQHF.

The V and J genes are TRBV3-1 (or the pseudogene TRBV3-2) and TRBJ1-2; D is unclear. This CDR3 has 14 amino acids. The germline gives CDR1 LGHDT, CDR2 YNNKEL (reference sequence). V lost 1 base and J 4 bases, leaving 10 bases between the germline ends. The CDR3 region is CASSQGARSYGYTF. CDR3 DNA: TGTGCCAGCAGCCAAGGGGCACGTAGCTATGGCTACACCTTC.

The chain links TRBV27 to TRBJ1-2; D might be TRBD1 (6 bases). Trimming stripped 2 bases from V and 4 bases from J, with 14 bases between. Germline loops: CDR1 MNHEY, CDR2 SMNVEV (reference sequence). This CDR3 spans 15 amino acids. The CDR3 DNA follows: TGTGCCAGCAGTTTAACGGCAGGGGTAGGCTATGGCTACACCTTC. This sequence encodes CASSLTAGVGYGYTF.

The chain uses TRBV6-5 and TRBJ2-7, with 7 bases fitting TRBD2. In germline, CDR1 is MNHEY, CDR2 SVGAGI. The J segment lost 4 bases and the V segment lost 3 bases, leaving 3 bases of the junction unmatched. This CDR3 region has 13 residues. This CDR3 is CASSYREEYEQYF. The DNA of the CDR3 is TGTGCCAGCAGTTATCGGGAGGAATACGAGCAGTACTTC.

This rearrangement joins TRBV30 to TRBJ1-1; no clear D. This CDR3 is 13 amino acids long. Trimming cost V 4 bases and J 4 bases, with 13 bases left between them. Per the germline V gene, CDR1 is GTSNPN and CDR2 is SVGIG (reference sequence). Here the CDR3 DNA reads TGTGCCTGGACCCCAGGTCGGGGCACTGAAGCTTTCTTT. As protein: CAWTPGRGTEAFF.

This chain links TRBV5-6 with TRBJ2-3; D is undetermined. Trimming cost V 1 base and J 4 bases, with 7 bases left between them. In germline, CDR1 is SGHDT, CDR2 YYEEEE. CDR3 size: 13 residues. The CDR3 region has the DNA TGTGCCAGCAGCTTGTACGGATCAGATACGCAGTATTTT. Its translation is CASSLYGSDTQYF.

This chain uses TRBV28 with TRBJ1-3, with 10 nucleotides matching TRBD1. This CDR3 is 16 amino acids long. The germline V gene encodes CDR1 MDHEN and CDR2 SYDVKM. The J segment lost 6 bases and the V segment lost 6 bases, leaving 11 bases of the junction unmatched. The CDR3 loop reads CASRYPGQGTANTIYF. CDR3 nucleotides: TGTGCCAGCAGGTACCCGGGACAGGGGACAGCAAACACCATATATTTT.

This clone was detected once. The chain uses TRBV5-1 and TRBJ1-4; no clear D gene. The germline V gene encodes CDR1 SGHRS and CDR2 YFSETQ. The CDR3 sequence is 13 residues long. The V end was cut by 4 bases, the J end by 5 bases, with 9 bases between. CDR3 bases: TGCGCCAGCAGCCTTCGGCCAAATGAAAAACTGTTTTTT. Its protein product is CASSLRPNEKLFF.

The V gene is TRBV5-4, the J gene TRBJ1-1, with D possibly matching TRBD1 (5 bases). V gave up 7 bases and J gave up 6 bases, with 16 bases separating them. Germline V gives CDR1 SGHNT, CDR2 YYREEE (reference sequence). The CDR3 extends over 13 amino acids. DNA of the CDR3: TGTGCCAGCTCTCTGAACAGGATATCTGAAGCTTTCTTT. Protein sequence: CASSLNRISEAFF.

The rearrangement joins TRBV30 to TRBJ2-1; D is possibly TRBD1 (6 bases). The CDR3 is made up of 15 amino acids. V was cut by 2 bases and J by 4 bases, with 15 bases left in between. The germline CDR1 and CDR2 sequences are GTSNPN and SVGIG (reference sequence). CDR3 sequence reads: CAWSTSRDIYNEQFF. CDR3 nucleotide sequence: TGTGCCTGGAGTACGTCCCGGGACATTTACAATGAGCAGTTCTTC.

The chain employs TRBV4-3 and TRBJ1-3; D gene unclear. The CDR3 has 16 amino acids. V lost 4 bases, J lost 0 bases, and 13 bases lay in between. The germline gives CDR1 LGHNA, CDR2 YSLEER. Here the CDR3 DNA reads TGCGCCAGCAGCCGCACTACCAGTGGCTCTGGAAACACCATATATTTT. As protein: CASSRTTSGSGNTIYF.

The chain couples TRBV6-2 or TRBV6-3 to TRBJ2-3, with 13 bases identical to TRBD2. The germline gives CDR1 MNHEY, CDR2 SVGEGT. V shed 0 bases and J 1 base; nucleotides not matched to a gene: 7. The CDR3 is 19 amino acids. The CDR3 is CASSYSTSGGPGGTDTQYF. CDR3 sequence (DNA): TGTGCCAGCAGTTACTCGACTAGCGGGGGGCCAGGTGGCACAGATACGCAGTATTTT.